This record covers a single T cell receptor beta chain. Its antigen is not known. V lost 5 bases to trimming and J lost 2 bases, with 10 bases between them. The CDR3 covers 15 residues. CDR1 SGHTA and CDR2 FQGTGA come from the germline V gene. These data originate in a study of T cells in localized non-small cell lung cancer. Study results and limitations: Uninvolved adjacent lung, not tumor, had the highest T cell clonality. Sequencing was limited to one tumor region, leaving the possibility of heterogeneity open. Adjacent lung tissue had a median roughly 62 of the top 100 clones found in the tumor.

The data were produced by immunoSEQ multiplex PCR, yet TCRdb's version contains in-frame clones alone and is incomplete. The sample lists about 26,000 clones, roughly nine tenths occurring once. The receptor was isolated from a female donor over 55 with stage II squamous cell lung carcinoma. Material: peripheral blood, obtained before any cancer treatment. The chain couples TRBV7-3 to TRBJ2-6; the D gene could be TRBD1 or TRBD2 (5 bases each). The CDR3 spells CASSIGTPGANVLTF. The CDR3 DNA follows: TGTGCCAGCAGCATCGGGACCCCTGGGGCCAACGTCCTGACTTTC.